The TCR beta chain described here comes from a study of Graves' ophthalmopathy and Graves' hyperthyroidism. Study-level points and caveats: Most expanded clonotypes from thyroid (those above 0.001 frequency) were also found in blood. Ophthalmopathy progression was predicted with 65% to 71% sensitivity and approximately 72% specificity.

Those donors who had ophthalmopathy presented with moderate-to-severe activity, a CAS of ≥3, a NOSPECS of ≥4 and a duration under 3 months. PBMCs stemmed from around 10 ml of fresh peripheral blood. In its sample, this clonotype was seen many times. Its antigen is unidentified. CDR1 and CDR2 (germline): MNHEY, SMNVEV (reference sequence). The length of the CDR3 is 14 residues. With V trimmed by 8 bases and J by 5 bases, 10 bases remained unmatched. Amplified material comprised TCR beta CDR3 regions derived from RNA transcripts. The library came from an HTBI-primed first-round RT-PCR and a second-round multiplex PCR. Each CDR3 protein is one row after TCRdb ran MiXCR on the multiplex PCR reads. The sample holds about 210,000 distinct CDR3 sequences, 25% to 30% seen once.

Sequencing input: peripheral blood. The chain uses TRBV27 and TRBJ1-2; 8 bases map to TRBD1. This clonotype was obtained from a man aged 45-65 years with Graves' ophthalmopathy. Here the CDR3 reads CASRQPGQDYGYTF. The CDR3 DNA reads TGTGCCAGCCGCCAGCCGGGACAGGATTATGGCTACACCTTC.